In this sample, the clone carrying this T cell receptor beta chain is medium-sized. Original processing methods: Estimation of nucleated cell counts was performed using reference gene primer amplification. Sequencing used immunoSEQ multiplex PCR; TCRdb keeps in-frame clones, though not all of them. That table furnishes V, J and clone size, whereas the DNA furnished D and trimming. The profile shows about 54,000 clones, less than 95% of them singletons. The sample comes from a study of blood T cell repertoires in COVID-19. Study at large: Acute and convalescent COVID-19 samples came from the United States, Italy and Spain. T cells, B-cell-depleted T cells, or PBMCs provided the cDNA or gDNA that served as material.

Germline V gene sequence: CDR1 LGHNT, CDR2 FRNRAP. CDR3 length: 13 residues. Between the trimmed V and J ends, which lost 2 bases and 7 bases, there was a span of 12 bases. The specimen was peripheral blood. This chain joins TRBV12-5 and TRBJ2-7; weak D call: TRBD2 (5 bases). This TCR came from a woman aged 40 to 55 with active COVID-19. CDR3 in amino acids: CASGLLGRGEQYF. CDR3 DNA: TGTGCTAGTGGTTTGCTTGGGCGCGGGGAGCAGTACTTC. Based on the CDR3 plus reference TRBV12-5 and TRBJ2-7, the full variable domain is DARVTQTPRHKVTEMGQEVTMRCQPILGHNTVFWYRQTMMQGLELLAYFRNRAPLDDSGMPKDRFSAEMPDATLATLKIQPSEPRDSAVYFCASGLLGRGEQYFGPGTRLTVT.